This T cell receptor beta chain was sequenced during a study of Ad26.COV2.S vaccination and SARS-CoV-2 variants. Treatment indicated: 19 received Ad26.COV2.S at low or high dose, single or two shots; five or six received placebo; per-sample allocation not given. Day 63 following the first vaccine or placebo injection was when the samples were taken. CDR1 and CDR2 (germline): SGHAT, FQDESV (reference sequence). V was shortened by 0 bases and J by 9 bases, with 18 bases between the two germline ends. The CDR3 runs 16 residues. The table came from immunoSEQ multiplex PCR; TCRdb's copy has only in-frame clones and leaves some out. The sample shows 350,000 to 500,000 clones, 80% to 90% of them seen only once.

The clonotype originates from a person between 18 and 65 years old who received the Ad26.COV2.S COVID-19 vaccine or a placebo. The sample consisted of peripheral blood, taken in a trial of Ad26.COV2.S vaccine versus placebo. The chain links TRBV11-1 to TRBJ2-1; perhaps TRBD2 as D (7 bases). CDR3 sequence: CASSLAGWGGKVEQFF. In DNA, the CDR3 is TGTGCCAGCAGCTTAGCTGGGTGGGGGGGCAAGGTTGAGCAGTTCTTC.